This TCR beta chain was observed in a study of blood T cells in healthy people across ages (dated by TCRdb to 2013 to 2016). About the full investigation: In model experiments, roughly one uniquely barcoded TCR beta cDNA molecule per two T cells was captured by template switching. Age-related changes in TCR beta repertoire diversity were measured in the study by deep sequencing normalized with unique cDNA molecular identifiers. To avoid experimental bias, donors of different ages were randomly spread across the sequencing lanes. Donors were grouped into four age groups: young (average approximately 15 years), middle-aged (about 40), aged (62) and long-lived (82). The study analyzed two additional independent replicas of 1 million unique cDNA reads from the same blood draw for two donors, one aged 18 to 30 and one aged 80 or older. What the work shows at the level of the full study, not this receptor alone: Conclusive comparison of naive and antigen-experienced compartments was prevented by the profiling of bulk unsorted PBMCs. Estimates of total diversity based on one million sequenced T cells were considered lower bounds and underestimates. The percentage of naive T cells measured by flow cytometry correlated strongly with observed TCR beta diversity. Because the CMV infection status of the donors was unknown, age-related changes in expanded clonotypes may potentially have been confounded. The long-lived group showed more naive CD4+ T cells, fewer expanded clones and increased TCR diversity than the aged group, suggesting age selection. As age increased, observed TCR beta diversity per million T cells dropped in a roughly linear way, and a significant reduction was already evident by age roughly 40.

The 39 donors, aged about 6 to 100 years, were systemically healthy Caucasian individuals from Russia. Each donor gave around 9.9 milliliters of peripheral blood, collected into EDTA-treated Vacutainer tubes. PBMCs were isolated by Ficoll-Paque density-gradient centrifugation, with at least 7 million obtained per sample. Trizol reagent was used to extract total RNA from the PBMCs, yielding at least 5 micrograms per sample. Naive CD45RAhigh/CD27high T cell percentages were measured by flow cytometry on a PBMC aliquot from every donor. The library was obtained by 5' RACE. TCRdb names Illumina HiSeq 2500 as the instrument used. The second PCR ran for about 6 to 12 cycles and used a J-beta primer mix along with a sample-barcoded 5' primer. A template-switch 5' adaptor carrying 12 random nucleotides introduced a unique molecular identifier onto each TCR beta cDNA molecule. Each sample yielded at least 3 million CDR3-containing paired-end reads. All of the RNA was converted into first-strand cDNA using the Mint cDNA synthesis kit, with a TRBC-specific oligonucleotide serving as the primer. After uracil-DNA glycosylase treatment, a first 18-cycle PCR used universal primers M1SS and BC2_uni_R on all cDNA. The original pipeline was this. Each sample was normalized by randomly selecting 1 million high-quality reads, each carrying a distinct molecular identifier. Reads sharing molecular identifiers were discarded rather than binned into consensus sequences. MiTCR, run with a Q25 quality threshold and the strictest error-elimination algorithm, handled CDR3 identification, clonotype clustering and error correction. A nonparametric unseen species model with Euler transformation was used to estimate a lower bound on total TCR beta diversity. In TCRdb, the public reads were trimmed at Q25 with fastp and aligned with MiXCR, with productive beta chains retained. Duplicate CDR3 protein sequences are folded into a single record with the most common DNA and genes. These V and J calls rely on TCRdb rather than the paper's analysis. The sample contains over 600,000 distinct CDR3 sequences, about 21% of them found a single time. 3% to 4.5% of the sample goes to the ten largest clones.

Comments on this clonotype: This receptor's antigen is unknown. There are no base qualities to consult, and no much larger clone falls within one base.

Between the V and J ends, shortened by 3 bases and 0 bases respectively, the junction contains 12 bases. The CDR3 measures 15 amino acids from cysteine to phenylalanine. Solely the CDR3 DNA is kept, with 45 bases framed from the first base. From the germline V gene, CDR1 is SGHRS and CDR2 is YFSETQ. This TCR came from a man aged 70-80 years in good health. The chain couples TRBV5-1 to TRBJ2-5; perhaps TRBD1 is the D gene, with 6 bases matching. The sample was blood. CDR3 protein: CASSYGQTDQETQYF. The DNA reads as follows: TGCGCCAGCAGCTACGGACAGACTGACCAAGAGACCCAGTACTTC.